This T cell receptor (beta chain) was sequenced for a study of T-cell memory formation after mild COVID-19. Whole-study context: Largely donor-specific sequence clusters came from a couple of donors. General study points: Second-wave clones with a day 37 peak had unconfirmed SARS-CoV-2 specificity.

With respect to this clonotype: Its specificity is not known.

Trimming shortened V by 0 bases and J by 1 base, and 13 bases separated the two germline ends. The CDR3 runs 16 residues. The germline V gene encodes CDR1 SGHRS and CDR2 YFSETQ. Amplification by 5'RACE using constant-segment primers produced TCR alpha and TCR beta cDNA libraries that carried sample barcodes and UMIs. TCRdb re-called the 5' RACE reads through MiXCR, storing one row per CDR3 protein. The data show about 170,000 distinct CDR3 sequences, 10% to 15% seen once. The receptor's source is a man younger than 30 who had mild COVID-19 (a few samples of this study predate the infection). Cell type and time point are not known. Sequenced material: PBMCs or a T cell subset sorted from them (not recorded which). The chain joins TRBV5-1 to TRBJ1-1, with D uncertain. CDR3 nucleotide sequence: TGCGCCAGCAGCTTGGCCGGCACGGCGACGAACACTGAAGCTTTCTTT. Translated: CASSLAGTATNTEAFF.